This TCR beta chain was sequenced for a study of monozygotic twins with inflammatory bowel disease. This CDR3 has 14 residues. Germline assignment: CDR1 SGHRS and CDR2 YFSETQ. On this clonotype: The antigen is undetermined.

From around 3,300 ng of total RNA, each TCR library was prepared. Each sample's cDNA came from eight separate reactions. The UMIs contained a 6-nucleotide sample barcode. They were added by template switching during cDNA synthesis. TCRdb re-analyzed the 5' RACE reads; it lists each CDR3 protein once, without DNA. The listing contains over 110,000 distinct CDR3 sequences. Study observations and caveats: Results did not support any single strong IBD-associated signal or clonotype.

The TCR sequence derives from a human donor with ulcerative colitis or Crohn's disease, or a healthy co-twin of an affected twin (not recorded which). The chain couples TRBV5-1 to TRBJ2-7. Sequencing was carried out using blood. CDR3 loop: CASSLGGFGYEQYF. Full variable domain (remainder filled in from reference TRBV5-1 and TRBJ2-7): KAGVTQTPRYLIKTRGQQVTLSCSPISGHRSVSWYQQTPGQGLQFLFEYFSETQRNKGNFPGRFSGRQFSNSRSEMNVSTLELGDSALYLCASSLGGFGYEQYFGPGTRLTVT.